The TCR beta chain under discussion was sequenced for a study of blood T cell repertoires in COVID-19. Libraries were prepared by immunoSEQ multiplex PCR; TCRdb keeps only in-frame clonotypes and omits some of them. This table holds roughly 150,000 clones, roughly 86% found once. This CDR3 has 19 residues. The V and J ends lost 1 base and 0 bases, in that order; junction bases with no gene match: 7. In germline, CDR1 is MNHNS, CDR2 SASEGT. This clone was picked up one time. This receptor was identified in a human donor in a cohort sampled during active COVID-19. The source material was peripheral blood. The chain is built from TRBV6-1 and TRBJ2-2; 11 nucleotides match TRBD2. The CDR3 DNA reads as TGTGCCAGCAGTGAAGATCGGCTAGCGGGAGGCACGAACACCGGGGAGCTGTTTTTT. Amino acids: CASSEDRLAGGTNTGELFF.